Listed below are T cell receptor beta chains from one sample, sequenced in a study of blood T cell repertoires in COVID-19. The assay was immunoSEQ multiplex PCR, and TCRdb's table has in-frame clones only and misses some. The sample yields approximately 250,000 clones, 80% to 95% seen once. Material: PBMCs or T cells enriched from blood (not recorded which). The receptors derive from a man aged 40-49 years who had been exposed to COVID-19. The CDR3 runs from the conserved cysteine through the conserved F or W. D genes are given only for firm matches. Clone size is not always given. Where it is, it says once, few, many or a class for expanded clones.

clone_size	v_call	d_call	j_call	cdr3_nt	cdr3_aa
NA	TRBV19	NA	TRBJ1-1	TGTGCCAGTAGTTGGCGGCGGGGGCTGAACACTGAAGCTTTCTTT	CASSWRRGLNTEAFF
NA	TRBV28	TRBD1	TRBJ1-4	TGTGCCAGCAGTCCGCGGACAGGGGGAGGTGAAAAACTGTTTTTT	CASSPRTGGGEKLFF
few	TRBV5-5	NA	TRBJ1-1	TGTGCCAGCAGCTTGGAGGGACACCTGAACACTGAAGCTTTCTTT	CASSLEGHLNTEAFF
NA	TRBV14	NA	TRBJ1-2	TGTGCCAGCAGCCGCCCAGGGGCAGGGGCTGGGGGCTATGGCTACACCTTC	CASSRPGAGAGGYGYTF
NA	TRBV2	NA	TRBJ1-1	TGTGCCAGCAGTAATCAGGGGAGCACTGAAGCTTTCTTT	CASSNQGSTEAFF
NA	TRBV28	NA	TRBJ2-7	TGTGCCAGCAGGTTGGGAGGAGGGGCCTACGAGCAGTACTTC	CASRLGGGAYEQYF
NA	TRBV12-3/TRBV12-4	NA	TRBJ2-5	TGTGCCAGCAGTTCTGCAGGGGTAAAGACCCAGTACTTC	CASSSAGVKTQYF
NA	TRBV24-1	NA	TRBJ1-5	TGTGCCACCAGTGAGGCGGGTGTAGGGCAGCCCCAGCATTTT	CATSEAGVGQPQHF
once	TRBV19	TRBD2	TRBJ2-1	TGTGCCAGTAGTATAGATTATCTCGGCGGGAGGGAGAAGTTCTTC	CASSIDYLGGREKFF
NA	TRBV7-9	NA	TRBJ2-2	TGTGCCAGCAGCTCAACACCCGTGGCAGCGAACACCAGGGAGCTGTTTTTT	CASSSTPVAANTRELFF
NA	TRBV19	NA	TRBJ2-7	TGTGCCAGTGCCCCGGACGGGACCTACGAGCAGTACTTC	CASAPDGTYEQYF
NA	TRBV7-9	NA	TRBJ2-7	TGTGCCAGCAGTGACCGGGCCTACGAGCAGTACTTC	CASSDRAYEQYF
NA	TRBV30	NA	TRBJ2-5	TGTGCCTGGAGTGAAACAGGAGAGACCCAGTACTTC	CAWSETGETQYF
NA	TRBV6-5	TRBD1	TRBJ2-5	TGTGCCAGCAGTTACACAGGGGGAGGTCGGGAGACCCAGTACTTC	CASSYTGGGRETQYF
NA	TRBV5-1	NA	TRBJ1-5	TGCGCCAGCAGCCGGGATAGCAATCAGCCCCAGCATTTT	CASSRDSNQPQHF
NA	TRBV23-1	NA	TRBJ2-2	TGCGCCAGCAGTCGCTCCCGCGGGCTCTCCACCGGGGAGCTGTTTTTT	CASSRSRGLSTGELFF
once	TRBV2	TRBD1	TRBJ1-3	TGTGCCAGCAGCGATACAGGGGCCGGAAACACCATATATTTT	CASSDTGAGNTIYF
NA	TRBV6-5	NA	TRBJ2-7	TGTGCCAGCAGTATAACAGGGTACGAGCAGTACTTC	CASSITGYEQYF
NA	TRBV7-9	NA	TRBJ1-4	TGTGCCAGCAGCTTAGGAAGGCCGGAGCTTGCTCAACTGTTTTTT	CASSLGRPELAQLFF
NA	TRBV7-6	TRBD2	TRBJ2-5	TGTGCCAGCAACAAAGAGGGAGCGGGAGCCCAAGAGACCCAGTACTTC	CASNKEGAGAQETQYF
NA	TRBV19	TRBD1	TRBJ1-1	TGTGCCAGTAGTACGGACGGGACAGTCTACATGAACACTGAAGCTTTCTTT	CASSTDGTVYMNTEAFF
NA	TRBV6-6	TRBD1	TRBJ1-2	TGTGCCAGCAGACCGGGACAGGGCGGCTATGGCTACACCTTC	CASRPGQGGYGYTF
NA	TRBV5-5	NA	TRBJ1-4	TGTGCCAGCAGCGATGGGGCCCTGGCTACAGGGTATTGGGGTGGGGAAAAACTGTTTTTT	CASSDGALATGYWGGEKLFF
NA	TRBV7-9	NA	TRBJ1-5	TGTGCCAGCAGCTTAGTGGGGGGAAATCAGCCCCAGCATTTT	CASSLVGGNQPQHF
NA	TRBV18	NA	TRBJ2-5	TGTGCCAGCTCACCACCGTCGGTAGTAAAAGAGACCCAGTACTTC	CASSPPSVVKETQYF
NA	TRBV24-1	NA	TRBJ2-5	TGTGCCACCAGTGACCCCCGTCCCGAGTCACAAGAGACCCAGTACTTC	CATSDPRPESQETQYF
NA	TRBV7-2	TRBD1	TRBJ1-2	TGTGCCAGCAGCTTAGAGGACGGGACAGGGAGGGAAGGCTACACCTTC	CASSLEDGTGREGYTF
NA	TRBV7-9	NA	TRBJ2-1	TGTGCCAGCCTACAGGGCAATGAGCAGTTCTTC	CASLQGNEQFF
NA	TRBV6-4	TRBD1	TRBJ2-1	TGTGCCAGCAGTGGCGGACAGGGCTACAATGAGCAGTTCTTC	CASSGGQGYNEQFF
NA	TRBV5-1	NA	TRBJ2-7	TGCGCCAGCAGCTATGACGGGCGGCGGGACTCCTACGAGCAGTACTTC	CASSYDGRRDSYEQYF
NA	TRBV4-1	TRBD2	TRBJ2-5	TGCGCCAGCAGCCCCTTGGGGGGGGAAGAGACCCAGTACTTC	CASSPLGGEETQYF
NA	TRBV7-2	NA	TRBJ2-7	TGTGCCAGCAGCTCAGGGGACGCCTCCTCCTACGAGCAGTACTTC	CASSSGDASSYEQYF
once	TRBV19	NA	TRBJ2-2	TGTGCCAGTAGTATGGGCCGTGCATACGGGGAGCTGTTTTTT	CASSMGRAYGELFF
NA	TRBV4-1	NA	TRBJ2-2	TGCGCCAGCAGCCAAGTTAACCCGGACAGACCGAACACCGGGGAGCTGTTTTTT	CASSQVNPDRPNTGELFF
NA	TRBV12-3/TRBV12-4	NA	TRBJ1-2	TGTGCCAGCAGCCCCCTCCCGGGTGAGGGCTACACCTTC	CASSPLPGEGYTF
NA	TRBV24-1	NA	TRBJ2-7	TGTGCCACCAGTGAGCAGGACAGCTCCTACGAGCAGTACTTC	CATSEQDSSYEQYF
NA	TRBV28	NA	TRBJ1-1	TGTGCCAGCAGTACCTGGGGCAGGGAGGGGATGAACACTGAAGCTTTCTTT	CASSTWGREGMNTEAFF
NA	TRBV9	NA	TRBJ1-2	TGTGCCAGCACTCTAGCAGGGGCTAACTATGGCTACACCTTC	CASTLAGANYGYTF
NA	TRBV11-2	NA	TRBJ1-1	TGTGCCAGCAGCTTAGACCTACGAACTGAAGCTTTCTTT	CASSLDLRTEAFF
NA	TRBV3-1/TRBV3-2	NA	TRBJ1-6	TGTGCCAGCAGCCAAGGCTGGGACACTAGCTCCTATAATTCACCCCTCCACTTT	CASSQGWDTSSYNSPLHF
NA	TRBV11-2	NA	TRBJ2-5	TGTGCCAGCAGCTTAGATGCGGCGTTAGAGACCCAGTACTTC	CASSLDAALETQYF
NA	TRBV5-1	NA	TRBJ2-3	TGCGCCAGCAGCTTGGGCGGCCTAAGCACAGATACGCAGTATTTT	CASSLGGLSTDTQYF
NA	TRBV28	TRBD1	TRBJ2-7	TGTGCCAGCAGTACCGGGACAGCCCCTACGGAGCAGTACTTC	CASSTGTAPTEQYF
NA	TRBV6-6	TRBD1	TRBJ1-5	TGTGCCAGCAGACTGACAGGGGGAGATAGCAATCAGCCCCAGCATTTT	CASRLTGGDSNQPQHF
NA	TRBV5-4	TRBD2	TRBJ2-7	TGTGCCAGCAGCCCCCTCGGCGGGAGAACTAATTACGAGCAGTACTTC	CASSPLGGRTNYEQYF
NA	TRBV2	TRBD2	TRBJ2-1	TGTGCCAGCAAGGCGGGAGCAGAGCAGTTCTTC	CASKAGAEQFF
NA	TRBV6-5	NA	TRBJ2-7	TGTGCCAGCAGTTCTCAAAATACGGCGGGTCCCGACGAGCAGTACTTC	CASSSQNTAGPDEQYF
NA	TRBV27	NA	TRBJ2-7	TGTGCCAGCAGCGACCTCCGAGTACAGGGCCTCTACGAGCAGTACTTC	CASSDLRVQGLYEQYF
NA	TRBV14	TRBD1	TRBJ1-6	TGTGCCAGCAGCCAAATCCAGGTTCTGACAGGGGGAAATTCACCCCTCCACTTT	CASSQIQVLTGGNSPLHF
once	TRBV27	NA	TRBJ2-2	TGTGCCAGCGGTGACAGGATCTCATTAGTAAACACCGGGGAGCTGTTTTTT	CASGDRISLVNTGELFF
NA	TRBV15	NA	TRBJ2-7	TGTGCCACCAGCAGAGATCAAGGGGATGAGCAGTACTTC	CATSRDQGDEQYF
NA	TRBV5-1	TRBD2	TRBJ2-5	TGCGCCAGCACCCTGGGACTAGCGGGAGAGACCCAGTACTTC	CASTLGLAGETQYF
NA	TRBV7-6	TRBD2	TRBJ2-3	TGTGCCAGCAGCTCCCCAACTAGCGGGAGCGAGACGCAGTATTTT	CASSSPTSGSETQYF
NA	TRBV28	NA	TRBJ1-4	TGTGCCAGCAGTCTGGCCGGGGCGGGAAATGAAAAACTGTTTTTT	CASSLAGAGNEKLFF
NA	TRBV2	NA	TRBJ2-7	TGTGCCATTCAAGACTTGTACGAGCAGTACTTC	CAIQDLYEQYF
NA	TRBV7-2	NA	TRBJ2-3	TGTGCCAGCAGCTCGGCGGGACTGCAGACAGATACGCAGTATTTT	CASSSAGLQTDTQYF
NA	TRBV4-2	NA	TRBJ1-6	TGTGCCAGCAGCCAAGAATGGGGAGACATTAGGAATTCACCCCTCCACTTT	CASSQEWGDIRNSPLHF